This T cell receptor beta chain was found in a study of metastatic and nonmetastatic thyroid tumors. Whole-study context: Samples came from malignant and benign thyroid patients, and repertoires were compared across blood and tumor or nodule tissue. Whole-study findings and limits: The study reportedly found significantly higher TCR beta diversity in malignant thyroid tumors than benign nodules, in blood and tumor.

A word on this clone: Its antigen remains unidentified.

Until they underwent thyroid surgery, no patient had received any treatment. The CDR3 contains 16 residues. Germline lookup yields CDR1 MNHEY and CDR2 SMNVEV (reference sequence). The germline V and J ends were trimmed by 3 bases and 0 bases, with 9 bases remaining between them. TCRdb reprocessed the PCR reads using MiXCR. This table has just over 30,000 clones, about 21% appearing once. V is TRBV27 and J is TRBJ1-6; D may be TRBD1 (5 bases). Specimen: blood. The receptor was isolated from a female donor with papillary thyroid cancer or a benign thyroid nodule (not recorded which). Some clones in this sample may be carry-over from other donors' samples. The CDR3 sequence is CASSFVGPSYNSPLHF. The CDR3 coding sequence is TGTGCCAGCAGTTTTGTGGGGCCCTCCTATAATTCACCCCTCCACTTT.